This TCR beta chain is drawn from a study of human T cells and chemical hapten exposure. Stated time point: patch test 1, 2 weeks after DPC sensitization. Treatment noted: therapeutic diphenylcyclopropenone sensitization with weekly scalp DPC. Study-wide findings and caveats: DPC sensitization did not alter TCRs above 1 in 1000 frequency.

Details on this clonotype: What it binds is unknown.

The CDR3 contains 14 residues. Germline trimming cut 6 bases from V and 6 bases from J; bases unmatched to any gene: 6. Germline assignment: CDR1 SNHLY and CDR2 FYNNEI. TCRdb reprocessed the RACE reads with MiXCR, giving one entry per CDR3 protein. The repertoire holds 380,000 or so distinct CDR3 sequences, around 4.8% seen once, with over 2% in the top ten. The chain has TRBV2 and TRBJ1-5; 9 bases match TRBD1. The receptor's source is a woman between 45 and 60 years old with alopecia areata. Some clones in this sample may be carry-over from other donors' samples. This specimen consisted of whole blood, obtained in connection with sensitization to the hapten diphenylcyclopropenone (DPC). CDR3 coding DNA: TGTGCCAGCAGACAGGGGGCGCAGGGTCAGCCCCAGCATTTT. Encoded protein: CASRQGAQGQPQHF.